This T cell receptor (beta chain) was identified during a study of cytomegalovirus exposure and HLA in healthy donors. Researchers ran the PCR with 60 Vbeta and 13 Jbeta primers. The data were produced by immunoSEQ multiplex PCR, yet TCRdb's version contains in-frame clones alone and is incomplete. The repertoire holds under 150,000 clones, with roughly 9% as singletons. Germline CDR1 MNHNS, CDR2 SASEGT. The CDR3 is 15 residues long. Trimming cost V 0 bases and J 5 bases, with 13 bases left between them. This TCR derives from a young man in good health and CMV-seronegative. The sample was PBMCs. The rearrangement joins TRBV6-1 to TRBJ1-1; no definite D call. The CDR3 nucleotides read TGTGCCAGCAGTGAAGCGCTTGCAGTCTCGACTGAAGCTTTCTTT. Protein sequence: CASSEALAVSTEAFF.